The 8 T cell receptor beta chains given below trace back to one sample, sequenced in a study of cytomegalovirus exposure and HLA in healthy donors. The primer mix had 60 Vbeta and 13 Jbeta primers. Here immunoSEQ multiplex PCR was the method, and the copy in TCRdb shows in-frame clones only, minus some. The repertoire table contains about 130,000 clones. The specimen sequenced was PBMCs. These receptors came from a man between 18 and 29 years old in good health and CMV-seronegative.

In nucleotides, the CDR3 is TGTGCCAGCAGCACAGGGCTGTCCTATGGCTACACCTTC. This sequence encodes CASSTGLSYGYTF. The chain joins TRBV28 to TRBJ1-2, with D possibly matching TRBD1 (6 bases). Deletions cut 6 bases from V and 4 bases from J, with 12 bases between. Germline V CDR1 and CDR2: MDHEN, SYDVKM. CDR3 length equals 13 residues.

The J gene is TRBJ1-3, the V gene TRBV25-1; the D gene is possibly TRBD1 (5 bases). The V end was cut by 3 bases, the J end by 4 bases, with 13 bases between. The CDR3 has 15 amino acids. The germline V gene encodes CDR1 MGHDK and CDR2 SYGVNS. This CDR3 is CASSDVGQPGNTIYF. CDR3 coding DNA: TGTGCCAGCAGTGATGTGGGGCAACCAGGAAACACCATATATTTT.

The V and J genes are TRBV10-3 and TRBJ2-2; D gene uncertain. The CDR3 length is 14 residues. V lost 4 bases and J 2 bases, leaving 8 bases between the germline ends. Germline V gene lookup returns CDR1 ENHRY and CDR2 SYGVKD. This CDR3 is CAISVIANTGELFF. In DNA, the CDR3 is TGTGCCATCAGTGTGATAGCAAACACCGGGGAGCTGTTTTTT.

The chain couples TRBV13 to TRBJ1-1; 8 bases agree with TRBD1. V dropped 6 bases and J dropped 3; count of bases not matched to a gene: 9. The CDR3 runs 15 residues. Germline V gene sequence: CDR1 PRHDT, CDR2 FYEKMQ (reference sequence). This CDR3 is CASRRGQGRHTEAFF. The DNA of the CDR3 is TGTGCCAGCAGAAGAGGACAGGGTCGGCACACTGAAGCTTTCTTT.

The J gene is TRBJ2-3, the V gene TRBV4-3, with 7 bases fitting TRBD1. This CDR3 is built from 16 residues. Germline-derived CDR1 and CDR2 are LGHNA and YSLEER. V dropped 4 bases and J dropped 4; count of bases not matched to a gene: 11. The CDR3: CASSPRGTGLADTQYF. For the CDR3, the DNA is TGCGCCAGCAGCCCCAGGGGGACGGGGTTGGCAGATACGCAGTATTTT.

The chain employs TRBV7-9 and TRBJ1-1; a weak D match, TRBD1 (6 bases). CDR3 size: 14 residues. Germline V CDR1 and CDR2: SEHNR, FQNEAQ (reference sequence). The V gene lost 3 bases and the J gene lost 1 base, with 9 bases spanning the gap. CDR3 in DNA: TGTGCCAGCAGCTTGGGACAAGCGAACACTGAAGCTTTCTTT. Amino acids: CASSLGQANTEAFF.

The chain joins TRBV18 to TRBJ1-5, with TRBD1 identical over 7 bases. Trimming removed 5 bases from V and 4 bases from J; junction bases left unmatched: 8. This CDR3 has 15 amino acids. The germline gives CDR1 KGHSH, CDR2 LQKENI. Here the CDR3 DNA reads TGTGCCAGCTCATTCGGGACAGCCAAGAATCAGCCCCAGCATTTT. Translating gives CASSFGTAKNQPQHF.

The chain carries TRBV19 and TRBJ1-2, with 9 positions matching TRBD1. CDR3 length equals 13 residues. Germline V CDR1 and CDR2: LNHDA, SQIVND (reference sequence). V lost 7 bases to trimming and J lost 3 bases; unmatched junction nucleotides: 3. For the CDR3, the DNA is TGTGCCAGTATGGGACAGGGAGACTATGGCTACACCTTC. Amino acid sequence: CASMGQGDYGYTF. Combining the CDR3 with reference TRBV19 and TRBJ1-2 gives the whole variable domain DGGITQSPKYLFRKEGQNVTLSCEQNLNHDAMYWYRQDPGQGLRLIYYSQIVNDFQKGDIAEGYSVSREKKESFPLTVTSAQKNPTAFYLCASMGQGDYGYTFGSGTRLTVV.